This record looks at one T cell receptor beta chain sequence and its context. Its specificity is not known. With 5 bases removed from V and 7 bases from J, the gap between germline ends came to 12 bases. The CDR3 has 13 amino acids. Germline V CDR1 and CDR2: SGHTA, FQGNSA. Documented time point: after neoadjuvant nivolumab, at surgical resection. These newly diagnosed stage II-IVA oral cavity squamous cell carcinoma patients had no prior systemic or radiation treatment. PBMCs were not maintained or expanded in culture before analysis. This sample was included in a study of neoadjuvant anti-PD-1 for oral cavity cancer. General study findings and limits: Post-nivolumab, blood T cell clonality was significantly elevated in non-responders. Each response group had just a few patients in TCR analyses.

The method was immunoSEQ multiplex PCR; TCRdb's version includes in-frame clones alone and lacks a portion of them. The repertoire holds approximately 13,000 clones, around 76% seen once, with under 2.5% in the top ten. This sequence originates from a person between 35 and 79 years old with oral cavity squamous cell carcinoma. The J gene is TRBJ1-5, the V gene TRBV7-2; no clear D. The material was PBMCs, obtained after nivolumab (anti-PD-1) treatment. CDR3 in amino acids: CASSTQERQPQHF. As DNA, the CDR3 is TGTGCCAGCAGCACCCAGGAGCGGCAGCCCCAGCATTTT.